This is a list of T cell receptor beta chains from one sample in a study of long-term antiretroviral therapy in people with HIV. Some clones are missing from TCRdb's copy, which holds only in-frame ones; the method was immunoSEQ multiplex PCR. The sample gives over 30,000 clones, about 86% of which show up once; 4% is in the top ten. Sequenced here: unsorted PBMCs, sampled 1.2 years after starting antiretroviral therapy. All receptors come from a woman between 45 and 60 years old with HIV. Both conserved end residues are part of each CDR3. Fields, in order: D gene, V gene, J gene, CDR3 protein. The D gene is left open where the match is weak.

.	TRBV7-2	TRBJ1-3	CASSESYPNSGNTIYF
.	TRBV11-2	TRBJ1-2	CASSLAGANLYGYTF
.	TRBV2	TRBJ1-3	CASRLSGNTIYF
.	TRBV9	TRBJ2-6	CASISGANVLTF
TRBD1	TRBV29-1	TRBJ1-1	CSVQGAVGTEAFF
TRBD1	TRBV7-3	TRBJ2-1	CASSLRDRVGEQFF
TRBD1	TRBV18	TRBJ2-3	CASSPSGGTGLLLSTDTQYF
.	TRBV29-1	TRBJ2-1	CSVEGRQGDYNEQFF
.	TRBV5-5	TRBJ2-7	CASSLVGGVNEQYF
.	TRBV7-9	TRBJ2-6	CASSLARVGPNVLTF
TRBD2	TRBV18	TRBJ2-6	CASSPSSGGGASGANVLTF
.	TRBV18	TRBJ2-5	CASSPPSTQETQYF
.	TRBV9	TRBJ2-3	CASSVGGTDTQYF
.	TRBV4-3	TRBJ1-6	CASSPYRDSPLHF
.	TRBV23-1	TRBJ1-5	CASSQSGMGPGLSQPQHF
.	TRBV6-5	TRBJ2-7	CASRGSYEQYF
.	TRBV6-6	TRBJ1-1	CASRPSRAGNTEAFF
.	TRBV5-1	TRBJ1-3	CASSLERGKGNTIYF
.	TRBV11-2	TRBJ2-3	CASSLQPRDTDTQYF
TRBD1	TRBV13	TRBJ1-2	CASSWTGDNYGYTF
.	TRBV7-2	TRBJ1-2	CASSSYREEGDGYTF
.	TRBV28	TRBJ2-1	CASSLWDRPNEQFF
.	TRBV7-9	TRBJ1-1	CASSPGRPGAFF
TRBD2	TRBV7-2	TRBJ2-1	CASSTSGGSSYNEQFF
.	TRBV5-5	TRBJ2-3	CASSSSFGTQYF
TRBD2	TRBV11-3	TRBJ2-3	CASSLFGGGASDTQYF
TRBD1	TRBV7-6	TRBJ1-1	CASSQGQGRVGNTEAFF
TRBD2	TRBV10-3	TRBJ2-3	CAISEGTSGSTDTQYF
TRBD1	TRBV6-5	TRBJ1-1	CASLGTGMNTEAFF
TRBD1	TRBV6-5	TRBJ1-4	CASSSRQGLNEKLFF
TRBD1	TRBV29-1	TRBJ1-1	CSVGDRNTEAFF
.	TRBV4-2	TRBJ1-6	CASSQDPAASMNSPLHF
.	TRBV7-2	TRBJ2-3	CASSLGSPRIDTQYF
.	TRBV2	TRBJ1-1	CASSVTNTEAFF
.	TRBV5-4	TRBJ1-2	CASSLMGAGGYTF
.	TRBV15	TRBJ1-2	CATSARGFPTGGYTF
.	TRBV5-6	TRBJ2-2	CASSQRVLRTGELFF